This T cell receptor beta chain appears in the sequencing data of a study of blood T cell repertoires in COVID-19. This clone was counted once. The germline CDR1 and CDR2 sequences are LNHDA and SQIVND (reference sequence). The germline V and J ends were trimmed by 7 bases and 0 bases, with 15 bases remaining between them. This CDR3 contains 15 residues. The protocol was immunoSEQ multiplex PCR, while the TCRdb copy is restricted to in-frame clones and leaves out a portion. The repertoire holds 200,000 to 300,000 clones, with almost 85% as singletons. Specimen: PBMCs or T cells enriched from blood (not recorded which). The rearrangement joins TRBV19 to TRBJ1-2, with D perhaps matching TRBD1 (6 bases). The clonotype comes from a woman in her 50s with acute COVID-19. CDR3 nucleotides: TGTGCCAGTATCTGGACAGCTACCTCTAACTATGGCTACACCTTC. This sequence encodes CASIWTATSNYGYTF.